What follows describes a single TCR beta chain. It has no known antigen specificity. Per-base qualities were not stored, and no clone one base away is much larger. The data were obtained in a study of blood T cells in healthy people across ages (dated by TCRdb to between 2014 and 2017). Looking at the study overall: In model experiments, roughly one uniquely barcoded TCR beta cDNA molecule per two T cells was captured by template switching. Age-related changes in TCR beta repertoire diversity were measured in the study by deep sequencing normalized with unique cDNA molecular identifiers. The donors were split into four age groups: young (average 16 years), middle-aged (more than 35), aged (over 55) and long-lived (under 90). To avoid experimental bias, donors of different ages were randomly spread across the sequencing lanes. Two additional independent replicas of 1 million unique cDNA reads from the same blood draw were analyzed for two donors (one aged 18 to 29 and one aged 80 or older). What the research found in general, with its limitations: The CMV infection status of donors was not known, potentially confounding age-related changes in expanded clonotypes. Estimates of total diversity based on one million sequenced T cells were considered lower bounds and underestimates. A strong correlation was found between observed TCR beta diversity and the percentage of naive T cells measured by flow cytometry. Observed TCR beta diversity per million T cells fell roughly linearly with age, and a significant reduction was already apparent by age approximately 41. Since profiling was done on bulk unsorted PBMCs, naive and antigen-experienced compartments could not be conclusively compared. Compared with the aged group, the long-lived group had more naive CD4+ T cells, fewer expanded clones and increased TCR diversity, a pattern suggesting age selection.

CDR1 and CDR2, per the germline V gene (reference sequence), are DFQATT and SNEGSKA. V gives up 2 bases and J gives up 7 bases, and the segment between their germline ends measures 8 bases. Taken from cysteine to phenylalanine, the CDR3 has 11 residues. This entry keeps only the CDR3 DNA: 33 bases, framed from base 1. The library was produced with 5' RACE. Sequencing used an Illumina HiSeq 2500. The second PCR ran for roughly 6 to 11 cycles and used a J-beta primer mix along with a sample-barcoded 5' primer. A unique molecular identifier was introduced onto each TCR beta cDNA molecule by a template-switch 5' adaptor carrying 12 random nucleotides. Each sample yielded at least 2.5 million CDR3-containing paired-end reads. The Mint cDNA synthesis kit, primed by a TRBC-specific oligonucleotide, was used to synthesize first-strand cDNA from all RNA. All cDNA was treated with uracil-DNA glycosylase and then went through a first 18-cycle PCR with the universal primers M1SS and BC2_uni_R. The study's processing was this. For normalization, 1 million high-quality reads, each with a distinct molecular identifier, were randomly selected from each sample. Instead of being binned into consensus sequences, reads with shared molecular identifiers were discarded. MiTCR, set to a Q25 quality threshold and the strictest error-elimination algorithm, was used for CDR3 identification, clonotype clustering and error correction. A nonparametric unseen species model using Euler transformation provided a lower-bound estimate of total TCR beta diversity. TCRdb applied fastp at Q25 and MiXCR to the public reads, then kept only in-frame beta chains. CDR3 protein duplicates are merged, each entry listing the most common genes and DNA. None of the V and J calls come from the authors' own analysis; TCRdb made them. In all, the sample holds about 1.4 million distinct CDR3 sequences, and 59% of those were seen once. Of the sample, over 6.5% is held by the ten largest clones.

The roughly 42 donors, aged 6 to 90 years, were systemically healthy Caucasian individuals from Russia. Approximately 11 milliliters of peripheral blood were drawn from each donor into EDTA-treated Vacutainer tubes. PBMCs were isolated by Ficoll-Paque density-gradient centrifugation, with at least 6 million obtained per sample. Total RNA, at least 6 micrograms per sample, was extracted from PBMCs with Trizol reagent. Naive CD45RAhigh/CD27high T cell percentages were measured by flow cytometry on a PBMC aliquot from every donor. What was sequenced was blood. The clonotype originates from a man aged 18 to 30 in good health. This sequence uses TRBV20-1 and TRBJ1-2; a weak D assignment points to TRBD1 (5 bases agree). The nucleotides are TGCAGTGCTAGATTGGGGCGTGGCTACACCTTC. It is translated as CSARLGRGYTF.